This TCR beta chain was identified during a study of blood T cell repertoires in COVID-19. Study-level background: The United States, Italy and Spain supplied acute and convalescent COVID-19 samples. T cells, B-cell-depleted T cells, or PBMCs provided the cDNA or gDNA that served as material.

Two negative PCRs, clearance, or symptom resolution were required of recovered Cohort 3 donors. Using immunoSEQ multiplex PCR, the repertoire was profiled, and TCRdb retains in-frame clones only, with some absent. The sample holds roughly 160,000 clones, roughly 83% seen once. V was shortened by 4 bases and J by 5 bases, with 14 bases between the two germline ends. The CDR3 sequence is 14 residues long. CDR1 is LNHDA and CDR2 is SQIVND in the germline V gene (reference sequence). The material sequenced was PBMCs or T cells enriched from blood (not recorded which). The chain uses TRBV19 and TRBJ1-1; a possible D gene is TRBD1 (6 bases). This TCR derives from a woman in her sixties or seventies who had recovered from COVID-19. DNA of the CDR3: TGTGCCAGTAGTAGCCGAGGGGGAAGGACTGAAGCTTTCTTT. This codes for CASSSRGGRTEAFF.